This T cell receptor beta chain was identified during a study of high-grade serous ovarian cancer treatment subgroups. Regarding the study as a whole: Repertoire analysis covered CDR3 alone, not CDR1 or CDR2.

Assay used: immunoSEQ multiplex PCR; TCRdb lists only in-frame clones, some missing. The sample yields about 11,000 clones, less than 90% seen once. The V and J ends lost 0 bases and 0 bases respectively, with 16 bases between them. Germline CDR1 LNHNV, CDR2 YYDKDF (reference sequence). CDR3 size: 18 residues. The tumor samples were collected prior to definitive surgery or chemotherapy. Note on this clone: Its antigen is currently unknown.

The sample consisted of tumor tissue. This TCR came from a human donor with high-grade serous ovarian cancer. V is TRBV15 and J is TRBJ2-3; D might be TRBD2 (6 bases). CDR3 bases: TGTGCCACCAGCAGAGATCGGCGGACGGGAGCTAGCACAGATACGCAGTATTTT. It yields the protein CATSRDRRTGASTDTQYF.